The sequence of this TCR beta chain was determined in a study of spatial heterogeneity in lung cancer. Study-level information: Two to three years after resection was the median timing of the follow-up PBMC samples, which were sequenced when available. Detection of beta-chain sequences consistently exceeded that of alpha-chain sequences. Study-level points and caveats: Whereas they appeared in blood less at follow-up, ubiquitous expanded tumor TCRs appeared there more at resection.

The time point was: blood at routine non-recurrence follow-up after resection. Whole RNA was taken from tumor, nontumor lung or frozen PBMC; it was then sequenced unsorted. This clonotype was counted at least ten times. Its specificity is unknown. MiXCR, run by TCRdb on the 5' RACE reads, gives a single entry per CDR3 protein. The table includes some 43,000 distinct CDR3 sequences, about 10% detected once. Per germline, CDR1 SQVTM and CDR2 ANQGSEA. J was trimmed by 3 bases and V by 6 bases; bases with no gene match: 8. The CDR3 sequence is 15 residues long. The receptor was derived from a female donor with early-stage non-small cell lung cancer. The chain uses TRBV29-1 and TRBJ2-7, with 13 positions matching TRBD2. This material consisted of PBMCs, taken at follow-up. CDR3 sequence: CSVSSGTSGDYEQYF. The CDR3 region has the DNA TGCAGCGTGAGTTCCGGGACTAGCGGGGACTACGAGCAGTACTTC.